One sample yielded the 19 T cell receptor beta chains listed below, sequenced in a study of early T cells in non-severe SARS-CoV-2 infection. TCRdb re-analysed the 5' RACE reads in MiXCR, keeping a single row per CDR3 protein. The sample contains about 110,000 distinct CDR3 sequences, 9.5% to 13% of which appear only once. Specimen: whole blood. The receptors were gathered from an adult who was a healthcare worker with PCR-confirmed SARS-CoV-2 infection or an uninfected control (not recorded which).

Ten or more counts support this clonotype. This rearrangement joins TRBV14 to TRBJ1-2; D unresolved. The germline V and J ends were trimmed by 0 bases and 3 bases, with 8 bases remaining between them. The CDR3 loop spans 14 amino acids. Germline CDR1 is SGHDN and CDR2 is FVKESK. CDR3 protein: CASSQEDGYYGYTF. The CDR3 DNA reads as TGTGCCAGCAGCCAAGAAGACGGATACTATGGCTACACCTTC.

This clonotype was found a few times. This chain links TRBV24-1 with TRBJ2-2; D unclear. Deletions cut 0 bases from V and 5 bases from J, with 6 bases between. Germline CDR1 is KGHDR and CDR2 is SFDVKD. The length of the CDR3 is 14 residues. The CDR3 sequence is CATSDLFETGELFF. The CDR3, as DNA: TGTGCCACCAGTGATTTGTTTGAAACCGGGGAGCTGTTTTTT.

In its sample, this clonotype was seen once. The chain's CDR3 is CASSDVRVAPSSYEQYF. In nucleotides, the CDR3 is TGTGCCAGCAGTGATGTGAGGGTAGCGCCGAGCTCCTACGAGCAGTACTTC. J is TRBJ2-7 and V is TRBV2, with D maybe TRBD2 (5 bases). The CDR3 is 17 amino acids. V was clipped by 3 bases and J by 0 bases, with 18 bases between them. Per germline, CDR1 SNHLY and CDR2 FYNNEI.

At least ten counts were recorded for this clonotype. This chain joins TRBV24-1 and TRBJ2-7; TRBD1 agrees at 7 bases. V lost 4 bases, J lost 7 bases, and 9 bases stayed unmatched. The CDR3 runs to 14 residues. The germline gives CDR1 KGHDR, CDR2 SFDVKD. CDR3 in DNA: TGTGCCACCAGTGACTCTTTTACAGGGGAGGAGCAGTACTTC. Amino acid sequence: CATSDSFTGEEQYF.

This chain joins TRBV6-5 and TRBJ1-2; maybe TRBD1 (6 bases). The germline gives CDR1 MNHEY, CDR2 SVGAGI. The V end was cut by 6 bases, the J end by 4 bases, with 21 bases between. CDR3 length: 16 residues. The CDR3, as DNA: TGTGCCAGCAGAGAAATGCAGGGGAAGTTTCGCTATGGCTACACCTTC. This translates into CASREMQGKFRYGYTF.

This clonotype was detected a few times. The rearrangement links TRBV7-9 to TRBJ1-2; 8 bases line up with TRBD1. Trimming at V came to 5 bases and at J to 8 bases, leaving 4 bases not matched to a gene. CDR1 and CDR2 from the germline V gene are SEHNR and FQNEAQ (reference sequence). The CDR3 covers 12 residues. CDR3 DNA sequence: TGTGCCAGCAGCCCCAGGGGGCTCGGCTACACCTTC. Translation: CASSPRGLGYTF.

The V call is TRBV2, the J call TRBJ2-7, with 10 bases aligning to TRBD2. CDR3 length: 12 residues. Germline values: CDR1 SNHLY, CDR2 FYNNEI. J was trimmed by 12 bases and V by 7 bases; bases with no gene match: 9. CDR3 DNA: TGTGCCAGCATACTACTAGCGGGACCCGGGTACTTC. Translating it yields CASILLAGPGYF. Based on the CDR3 plus reference TRBV2 and TRBJ2-7, the full variable domain is EPEVTQTPSHQVTQMGQEVILRCVPISNHLYFYWYRQILGQKVEFLVSFYNNEISEKSEIFDDQFSVERPDGSNFTLKIRSTKLEDSAMYFCASILLAGPGYFGPGTRLTVT.

This clonotype occurred a few times. The chain carries TRBV7-3 and TRBJ1-1, with 8 nucleotides matching TRBD1. This CDR3 has 14 amino acids. Germline CDR1 reads SGHTA; CDR2 reads FQGTGA. V was pared by 5 bases and J by 4 bases, with 6 bases of the junction left unmatched. The CDR3 sequence is CASSPGQGATEAFF. The CDR3 coding sequence is TGTGCCAGCAGCCCAGGACAGGGCGCCACTGAAGCTTTCTTT.

This clonotype was detected ten times or more. The chain's CDR3 is CASSPTGGFQPQHF. The DNA for the CDR3 is TGTGCCAGCTCACCAACAGGGGGATTTCAGCCCCAGCATTTT. The genes are TRBV18 and TRBJ1-5, with 8 bases fitting TRBD1. CDR3 size: 14 residues. V shed 2 bases and J 6 bases; nucleotides not matched to a gene: 3. Germline V CDR1 and CDR2: KGHSH, LQKENI.

V gene TRBV6-6 combines with J gene TRBJ1-5; possibly TRBD1 for D (5 bases). The germline CDR1 and CDR2 sequences are MNHNY and SVGAGI (reference sequence). V was shortened by 6 bases and J by 5 bases, with 14 bases between the two germline ends. This CDR3 has 14 residues. The chain's CDR3 is CASSGGAADQPQHF. The CDR3 nucleotides are TGTGCCAGCAGCGGCGGGGCAGCAGATCAGCCCCAGCATTTT.

The table lists this clonotype with many counts. One end of the junction is discordant with germline, which a read error may explain. The chain has TRBV7-7 and TRBJ2-3, with D hard to call. The length of the CDR3 is 17 residues. CDR1 is SSHAT and CDR2 is FNYEAQ in the germline V gene (reference sequence). The CDR3 nucleotides are TGTGCTAGCAGCTCCCCCGGTCGTAGCCCGGTGACGGATACGCAGTATTTT. Translated: CASSSPGRSPVTDTQYF.

This clonotype was counted many times. The V gene is TRBV24-1, the J gene TRBJ2-1, with no clear D. The CDR3 covers 14 residues. V was trimmed by 12 bases and J by 7 bases, leaving 21 bases between them. Germline assignment: CDR1 KGHDR and CDR2 SFDVKD. This CDR3 is CASQGLDNVNEQFF. The CDR3 region has the DNA TGTGCCTCCCAAGGTCTAGACAACGTGAATGAGCAGTTCTTC.

This clonotype was seen at least ten times. J is TRBJ2-1 and V is TRBV12-3 or TRBV12-4; 12 bases fit TRBD2. The length of the CDR3 is 14 residues. Unmatched junction bases numbered 14, after V lost 8 bases and J lost 15 bases. Here the CDR3 reads CASALAGGRPHPFF. CDR3 bases: TGTGCCAGCGCCCTAGCGGGAGGGCGCCCACATCCGTTCTTC.

This clonotype was seen ten or more times. This CDR3 reads CASRYRAPDQPQHF. The CDR3 DNA follows: TGTGCCAGCCGATACCGAGCCCCCGATCAGCCCCAGCATTTT. This chain joins TRBV27 and TRBJ1-5; D is uncertain. CDR3 size: 14 residues. Germline V gene lookup returns CDR1 MNHEY and CDR2 SMNVEV (reference sequence). The ends were cut back, 8 bases at V and 5 bases at J, with 16 bases in the middle.

The chain employs TRBV29-1 and TRBJ2-1, with D possibly matching TRBD2 (6 bases). Germline V CDR1 and CDR2: SQVTM, ANQGSEA. This CDR3 has 17 amino acids. Trimming pared 6 bases from V and 5 bases from J, leaving 26 bases between. CDR3 loop: CSVARGFRGRGDNEQFF. The CDR3 coding sequence is TGCAGCGTCGCGAGGGGCTTTCGGGGGAGAGGTGACAATGAGCAGTTCTTC.

This clonotype has just a few counts. The chain joins TRBV27 to TRBJ2-5; D might be TRBD1 (6 bases). CDR3 length: 15 residues. Per the germline V gene, CDR1 is MNHEY and CDR2 is SMNVEV (reference sequence). Trimming took 5 bases from V and 5 from J, leaving 18 bases between them. CDR3 nucleotides: TGTGCCAGCAGTACATGGCAGGGGTTTTTGGAGACCCAGTACTTC. Translation: CASSTWQGFLETQYF.

This clonotype was detected a few times. J is TRBJ2-1 and V is TRBV14, with 7 bases identical to TRBD1. V was pared by 1 base and J by 7 bases, with 13 bases of the junction left unmatched. This CDR3 has 17 residues. Per the germline V gene, CDR1 is SGHDN and CDR2 is FVKESK. The chain's CDR3 is CASSQAGEGARWNEQFF. CDR3 in DNA: TGTGCCAGCAGCCAAGCAGGAGAGGGGGCCCGGTGGAATGAGCAGTTCTTC.

This clonotype has a count of ten or more. CDR3 protein: CASSEPLPSKAGGGTGELFF. DNA for the CDR3: TGCGCCAGCAGTGAGCCACTCCCGTCGAAGGCGGGGGGAGGAACCGGGGAGCTGTTTTTT. V is TRBV10-2 and J is TRBJ2-2; 8 bases fit TRBD2. Germline V gene lookup returns CDR1 WSHSY and CDR2 SAAADI. This CDR3 has 20 amino acids. The V and J ends lost 2 bases and 5 bases, in that order; junction bases with no gene match: 19.

This clonotype was detected only a few times. V gene TRBV2 combines with J gene TRBJ2-2, with 12 bases lining up with TRBD2. Germline CDR1 and CDR2: SNHLY and FYNNEI. This CDR3 region has 15 residues. V lost 7 bases to trimming and J lost 4 bases; unmatched junction nucleotides: 4. Written as DNA, the CDR3 is TGTGCCAGCATCCTAGCGGGGGGGCCCACCGGGGAGCTGTTTTTT. Its protein is CASILAGGPTGELFF.